Following are 19 T cell receptor beta chains from one sample sequenced in a study of CD8+ T cells in alopecia areata. Indicated treatment: oral pan-JAK inhibitor, 5-10 mg twice daily. Reverse transcription of extracted RNA yielded cDNA, which provided the sequencing template. The repertoire was sequenced with immunoSEQ multiplex PCR; TCRdb's copy has only in-frame clones and lacks some. Of about 270,000 clones listed, roughly 63% are singletons. The material was CD4+ T cells sorted from blood, obtained at approximately week 52, from a patient treated with tofacitinib. All receptors derive from a human donor with alopecia areata.

J is TRBJ2-7 and V is TRBV5-1; D is possibly TRBD2 (5 bases). The CDR3 runs to 14 residues. Germline V CDR1 and CDR2: SGHRS, YFSETQ. V was pared by 1 base and J by 4 bases, with 12 bases between. The CDR3 loop reads CASSLRGDRYEQYF. In DNA, the CDR3 is TGCGCCAGCAGCTTGCGGGGTGACCGGTACGAGCAGTACTTC.

This clone came up a few times. This chain links TRBV6-5 with TRBJ1-4; D may be TRBD1 (5 bases). Germline V gene lookup returns CDR1 MNHEY and CDR2 SVGAGI. The CDR3 has 15 amino acids. V was pared by 5 bases and J by 10 bases, with 20 bases between. CDR3 bases: TGTGCCAGCAGTCCAAACCGGGACCGCCAGGGAAAACTGTTTTTT. This gives the protein CASSPNRDRQGKLFF.

V usage is TRBV25-1 and J usage is TRBJ1-1, with D possibly being TRBD1 (5 bases). CDR1 is MGHDK and CDR2 is SYGVNS in the germline V gene. The CDR3 totals 11 residues. V lost 3 bases and J 8 bases, leaving 7 bases between the germline ends. The CDR3 DNA sequence: TGTGCCAGCAGTGACAACAGGGAAGCTTTCTTT. It is translated as CASSDNREAFF.

This clone was seen a handful of times. The chain recombines TRBV18 with TRBJ1-4, with no clear D. The CDR3 is 15 residues long. Germline V CDR1 and CDR2: KGHSH, LQKENI. Trimming took 3 bases from V and 0 from J, leaving 8 bases between them. This chain's CDR3 is CASSPTVATNEKLFF. CDR3 nucleotide sequence: TGTGCCAGCTCACCTACAGTCGCAACTAATGAAAAACTGTTTTTT.

The chain is built from TRBV29-1 and TRBJ2-7; 13 positions agree with TRBD2. Germline CDR1 reads SQVTM; CDR2 reads ANQGSEA. The length of the CDR3 is 17 residues. V was clipped by 1 base and J by 2 bases; unmatched bases: 8. Here the CDR3 DNA reads TGCAGCGTTGAAGGACTAGCGGGGGGCCCCTCGCCCTACGAGCAGTACTTC. It yields the protein CSVEGLAGGPSPYEQYF.

V usage is TRBV2 and J usage is TRBJ2-2, with 8 positions matching TRBD2. Germline V CDR1 and CDR2: SNHLY, FYNNEI. With 7 bases clipped from V and 3 bases from J, the junction kept 7 bases outside the gene matches. The length of the CDR3 is 15 residues. This CDR3 reads CASTEGTSYTGELFF. The CDR3 DNA reads TGTGCCAGCACCGAAGGGACTAGTTACACCGGGGAGCTGTTTTTT.

In its sample, this clone was seen a few times. The chain is built from TRBV9 and TRBJ2-3; possibly TRBD2 for D (5 bases). V lost 5 bases, J lost 2 bases, and 12 bases lay in between. CDR3 length: 14 residues. Germline CDR1 reads SGDLS; CDR2 reads YYNGEE. As DNA, the CDR3 is TGTGCCAGCAGGAGGGAGATGGCCACAGATACGCAGTATTTT. Encoded protein: CASRREMATDTQYF.

Only a few counts were recorded for this clone. This chain uses TRBV27 with TRBJ2-5; perhaps D is TRBD1 or TRBD2 (5 bases each). This CDR3 has 17 residues. Trimming removed 5 bases from V and 5 bases from J, with 24 bases in between. Per the germline V gene, CDR1 is MNHEY and CDR2 is SMNVEV (reference sequence). The CDR3 region is CASSSFGAGSEVETQYF. The CDR3 DNA reads TGTGCCAGCAGTAGTTTCGGGGCAGGGTCCGAAGTGGAGACCCAGTACTTC.

The gene calls are TRBV6-5 and TRBJ1-2; D is perhaps TRBD1 (5 bases). Germline V CDR1 and CDR2: MNHEY, SVGAGI. The CDR3 has 13 amino acids. With 8 bases removed from V and 0 bases from J, the gap between germline ends came to 10 bases. This CDR3 is CASGGDANYGYTF. CDR3 nucleotides: TGTGCCAGCGGGGGGGATGCTAACTATGGCTACACCTTC.

J is TRBJ1-1 and V is TRBV29-1, with D maybe TRBD1 (5 bases). Trimming removed 4 bases at V and 1 base at J, with 13 bases between. Germline CDR1 is SQVTM and CDR2 is ANQGSEA. The CDR3 is 14 amino acids. The CDR3 DNA reads as TGCAGCGTTGTCGGGGGGAAAGGGAACACTGAAGCTTTCTTT. Its protein is CSVVGGKGNTEAFF.

The chain is built from TRBV29-1 and TRBJ1-1; maybe TRBD1 (6 bases). V lost 7 bases to trimming and J lost 1 base, with 13 bases between them. CDR1 is SQVTM, CDR2 ANQGSEA, per germline. This CDR3 is built from 13 residues. The CDR3 DNA sequence: TGCAGCGCCAGGGGCAGGGGGAACACTGAAGCTTTCTTT. Its protein product is CSARGRGNTEAFF.

This clone was recorded only once. This chain uses TRBV30 with TRBJ1-5, with D unresolved. This CDR3 comprises 14 residues. The V and J ends lost 1 base and 2 bases respectively, with 9 bases between them. In germline, CDR1 is GTSNPN, CDR2 SVGIG (reference sequence). DNA of the CDR3: TGTGCCTGGAGTGCCGGGATTGGCAATCAGCCCCAGCATTTT. Protein: CAWSAGIGNQPQHF.

The chain recombines TRBV11-2 with TRBJ2-7; tentative D call: TRBD1 (5 bases). The CDR3 totals 16 residues. The V and J ends lost 2 bases and 2 bases respectively, with 16 bases between them. Germline values: CDR1 SGHAT, CDR2 FQNNGV. CDR3 sequence: CASSLRGVGAAYEQYF. The CDR3 nucleotides are TGTGCCAGCAGCTTAAGGGGCGTAGGGGCGGCCTACGAGCAGTACTTC.

V is TRBV7-9 and J is TRBJ2-2; possibly TRBD1 for D (6 bases). The V gene's germline CDR1 is SEHNR and CDR2 FQNEAQ (reference sequence). The length of the CDR3 is 13 residues. The V and J ends lost 6 bases and 7 bases respectively, with 12 bases between them. The CDR3 spells CASRHRAGGELFF. The CDR3 DNA is TGTGCCAGCAGGCACAGGGCGGGCGGGGAGCTGTTTTTT.

DNA of the CDR3: TGTGCCAGCAGCTCCTCTCCGTTCGGGAGAGAGACCCAGTACTTC. Protein sequence: CASSSSPFGRETQYF. V usage is TRBV7-2 and J usage is TRBJ2-5; D may be TRBD2 (6 bases). Germline assignment: CDR1 SGHTA and CDR2 FQGNSA. The CDR3 covers 15 residues. V dropped 4 bases and J dropped 4 bases, with 16 bases sitting between them.

This sequence joins TRBV2 and TRBJ2-5; TRBD2 aligns across 9 bases. Trimming removed 2 bases from V and 5 bases from J; junction bases left unmatched: 6. The germline V gene has CDR1 SNHLY and CDR2 FYNNEI. The CDR3 runs to 15 residues. The CDR3 DNA sequence: TGTGCCAGCAGTGAATCTCTAGCGGGGCGTGAGACCCAGTACTTC. Translated: CASSESLAGRETQYF.

The chain employs TRBV30 and TRBJ1-1; unclear D gene. This CDR3 contains 13 residues. Germline V gene lookup returns CDR1 GTSNPN and CDR2 SVGIG (reference sequence). V gave up 4 bases and J gave up 2 bases, with 11 bases separating them. The CDR3 sequence is CAWNRAANTEAFF. The CDR3 nucleotides read TGTGCCTGGAATAGGGCAGCTAACACTGAAGCTTTCTTT.

This sequence joins TRBV4-1 and TRBJ2-5; D gene ambiguous. The CDR3 has 14 residues. V lost 4 bases to trimming and J lost 2 bases, with 11 bases between them. The V gene's germline CDR1 is MGHRA and CDR2 YSYEKL. CDR3 sequence reads: CASSPPDVQETQYF. The CDR3, as DNA: TGCGCCAGCAGCCCTCCGGACGTACAAGAGACCCAGTACTTC.

V gene TRBV2 combines with J gene TRBJ2-7; 9 nucleotides align to TRBD1. Germline lookup yields CDR1 SNHLY and CDR2 FYNNEI. The CDR3 contains 14 residues. The junction had 7 bases not matched to a gene; V was cut back by 10 bases and J by 0 bases. CDR3 residues: CAIQMGQGSYEQYF. The CDR3 DNA reads as TGTGCCATCCAGATGGGACAGGGCTCCTACGAGCAGTACTTC.